The entry that follows covers one T cell receptor (beta chain) sequence. The antigen is unknown. With 10%, 30% or 50% of RNA, roughly 20,000 to 1,000,000 naive CD8 T cells were sequenced. Using a CD8+CD4-CCR7+CD45RA+ phenotype, naive CD8 T cells were sorted. Germline CDR1 and CDR2: SGDLS and YYNGEE. With 5 bases clipped from V and 1 base from J, the junction kept 23 bases outside the gene matches. The CDR3 spans 20 residues. With listed TCR primers and previously described methods, bulk TCR libraries were prepared. TCRdb re-called the PCR reads through MiXCR, storing one row per CDR3 protein. The table shows 600,000 to 650,000 distinct CDR3 sequences, with less than 20% occurring only once. This specimen comes from a study of molecular identifiers for immune sequencing clone quantification. The study, taken as a whole, reports: Over 98% of effector molecules, yet under 1% of naive-cell molecules, were held by clones above 20 RNA copies.

This TCR was sampled from a human donor in good health. Some libraries in this study had Jurkat cell RNA spiked in. The chain carries TRBV9 and TRBJ1-1, with 7 nucleotides matching TRBD1. What was sequenced was naive CD8+ T cells from blood, with Jurkat cell RNA spiked in. Documented subset: FACS-sorted CD8+CD4-CCR7+CD45RA+ naive T cells. The CDR3, as DNA: TGTGCCAGCAGTCACAACCCCGATCACCCGACCGGGACAGAGAACACTGAAGCTTTCTTT. This sequence encodes CASSHNPDHPTGTENTEAFF.